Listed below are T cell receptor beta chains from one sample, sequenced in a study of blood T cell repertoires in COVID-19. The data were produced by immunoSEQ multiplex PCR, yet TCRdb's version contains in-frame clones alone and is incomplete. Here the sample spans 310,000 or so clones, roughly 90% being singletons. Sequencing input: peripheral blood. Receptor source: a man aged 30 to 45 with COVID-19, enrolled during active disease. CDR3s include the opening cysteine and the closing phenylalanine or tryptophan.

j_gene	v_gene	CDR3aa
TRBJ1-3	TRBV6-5	CASVQYSGNTIYF
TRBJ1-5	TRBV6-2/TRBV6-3	CASSFQANQPQHF
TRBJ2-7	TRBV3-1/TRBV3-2	CASSPPGTGRYEQYF
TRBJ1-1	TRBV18	CASSPRLTGGTEAFF
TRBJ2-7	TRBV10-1	CASSEGTGGTSEQYF
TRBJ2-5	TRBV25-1	CASSSLGQGQETQYF
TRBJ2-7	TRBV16	CASSQSLSYEQYF
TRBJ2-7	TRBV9	CASSVQGSSYEQYF
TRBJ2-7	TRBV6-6	CASSDRLAGGDEQYF
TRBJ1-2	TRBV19	CASSIEGHESYGYTF
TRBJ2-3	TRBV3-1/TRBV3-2	CASSPRLAADTQYF
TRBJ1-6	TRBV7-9	CASSLGLTLGNSPLHF
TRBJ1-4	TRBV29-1	CSAKDRASNEKLFF
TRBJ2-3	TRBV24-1	CATSVAGGRDTQYF
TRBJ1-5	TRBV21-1	CASSKTGPGQKSVQPQHF
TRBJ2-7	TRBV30	CAWSVGTGAYEQYF
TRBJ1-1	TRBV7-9	CASSSTGEMKNTEAFF
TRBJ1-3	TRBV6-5	CASSYQGELSGNTIYF
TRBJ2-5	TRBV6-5	CASSFDFDRQETQYF
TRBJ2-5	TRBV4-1	CASSQSFTGGAHF
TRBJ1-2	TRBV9	CASTWTATNYGYTF
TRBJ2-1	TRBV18	CASSPPDLRDEQFF